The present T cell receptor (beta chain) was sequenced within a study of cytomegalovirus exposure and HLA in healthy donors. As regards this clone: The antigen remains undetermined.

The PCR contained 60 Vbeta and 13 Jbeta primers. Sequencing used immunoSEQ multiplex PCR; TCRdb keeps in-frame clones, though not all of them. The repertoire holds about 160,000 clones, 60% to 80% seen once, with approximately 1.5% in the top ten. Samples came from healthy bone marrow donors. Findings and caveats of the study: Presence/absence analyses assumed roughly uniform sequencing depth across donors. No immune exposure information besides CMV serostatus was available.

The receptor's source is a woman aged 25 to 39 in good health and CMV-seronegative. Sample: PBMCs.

CDR3 nucleotide sequence: TGTGCCAGCAGTGTCCGGAGGGTCGACAATGAGCAGTTCTTC. Its translation is CASSVRRVDNEQFF. The chain joins TRBV6-1 to TRBJ2-1, with a tentative D call TRBD2 (6 bases). Deletions cut 4 bases from V and 5 bases from J, with 12 bases between. Per the germline V gene, CDR1 is MNHNS and CDR2 is SASEGT. CDR3 length: 14 residues.